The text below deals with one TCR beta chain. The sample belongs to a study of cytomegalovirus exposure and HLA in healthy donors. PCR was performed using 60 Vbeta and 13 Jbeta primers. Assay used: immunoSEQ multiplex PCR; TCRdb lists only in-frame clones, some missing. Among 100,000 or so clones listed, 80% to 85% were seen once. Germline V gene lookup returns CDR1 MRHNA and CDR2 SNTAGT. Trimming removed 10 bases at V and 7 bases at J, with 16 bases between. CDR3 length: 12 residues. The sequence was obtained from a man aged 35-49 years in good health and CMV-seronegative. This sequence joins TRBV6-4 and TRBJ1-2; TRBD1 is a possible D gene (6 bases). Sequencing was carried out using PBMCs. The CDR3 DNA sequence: TGTGCCACTGGGGAACAGGGCTTTGGCTACACCTTC. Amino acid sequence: CATGEQGFGYTF.